One sample yielded the 28 T cell receptor beta chains listed below, sequenced in a study of monozygotic twins with inflammatory bowel disease. TCRdb reprocessed the 5' RACE reads and stores each CDR3 protein as one record, lacking DNA. The sample table includes 300,000 to 400,000 distinct CDR3 sequences. Sequenced input: blood. The receptors come from a human donor with ulcerative colitis or Crohn's disease, or a healthy co-twin of an affected twin (not recorded which).

The chain has TRBV5-1 and TRBJ2-1; TCRdb's D call, TRBD2, is unchecked because there is no DNA. The germline gives CDR1 SGHRS, CDR2 YFSETQ. CDR3 length equals 15 residues. CDR3 region: CASSPAGLAGHEQFF.

This chain links TRBV20-1 with TRBJ1-2; with no DNA, the TCRdb D assignment of TRBD1 cannot be verified. Per germline, CDR1 DFQATT and CDR2 SNEGSKA (reference sequence). The CDR3 is 15 amino acids. The CDR3 reads CSASLPGQGLFGYTF.

This chain connects TRBV3-1 to TRBJ2-1; there is no DNA to check the TCRdb D call of TRBD1. The CDR3 is made up of 12 amino acids. Looked up from germline, CDR1 is LGHDT and CDR2 is YNNKEL (reference sequence). The CDR3 is CASSQVGQERVF.

The genes are TRBV5-1 and TRBJ2-3. This CDR3 spans 14 amino acids. The germline CDR1 and CDR2 sequences are SGHRS and YFSETQ. This CDR3 reads CASLDAHNSDTQYF. The full variable domain, with the rest looked up from reference TRBV5-1 and TRBJ2-3, is KAGVTQTPRYLIKTRGQQVTLSCSPISGHRSVSWYQQTPGQGLQFLFEYFSETQRNKGNFPGRFSGRQFSNSRSEMNVSTLELGDSALYLCASLDAHNSDTQYFGPGTRLTVL.

V and J are TRBV28 and TRBJ2-2; without DNA, the TCRdb call of TRBD2 cannot be checked. Germline V lookup: CDR1 MDHEN, CDR2 SYDVKM. The CDR3 extends over 18 amino acids. The CDR3 protein is CASSFTLAGISNTGELFF.

This chain connects TRBV12-3 or TRBV12-4 to TRBJ1-5. This CDR3 is 15 amino acids long. The CDR3 spells CASSQTGGRVQPQHF.

The V gene is TRBV6-2 or TRBV6-3, the J gene TRBJ1-3; the D gene TCRdb calls, TRBD1, cannot be checked with no DNA. CDR3 length equals 20 residues. CDR1 MNHEY and CDR2 SVGEGT come from the germline V gene. CDR3 sequence: CASRSNTGGATKISGNTIYF.

The rearrangement links TRBV5-1 to TRBJ2-3. This CDR3 is built from 16 residues. The V gene's germline CDR1 is SGHRS and CDR2 YFSETQ. Here the CDR3 reads CASSFVLAQSTDTQYF.

The chain combines TRBV2 with TRBJ2-7; without DNA, the TCRdb call of TRBD1 cannot be checked. The CDR3 is 13 amino acids. The germline gives CDR1 SNHLY, CDR2 FYNNEI. This chain's CDR3 is CASTEYGGYEQYF.

V usage is TRBV24-1 and J usage is TRBJ2-3; with no DNA, the TCRdb D assignment of TRBD2 cannot be verified. There are 16 residues in the CDR3. Germline loops: CDR1 KGHDR, CDR2 SFDVKD. The CDR3 region is CATSAYGSTGSDTQYF.

This chain connects TRBV5-1 to TRBJ2-3; TCRdb's D call of TRBD2 is untestable without DNA. The CDR3 loop spans 15 amino acids. Germline V lookup: CDR1 SGHRS, CDR2 YFSETQ. CDR3 residues: CASSASSGSTDTQYF.

The chain is built from TRBV27 and TRBJ1-2. The CDR3 loop spans 13 amino acids. The V gene's germline CDR1 is MNHEY and CDR2 SMNVEV (reference sequence). The CDR3 sequence: CASSSSGEDGYTF.

The V and J genes are TRBV7-9 and TRBJ1-5; TCRdb selects TRBD1, and the lack of DNA leaves this call unchecked. The CDR3 runs to 14 residues. Germline CDR1 SEHNR, CDR2 FQNEAQ (reference sequence). CDR3 loop: CASSSSGGNQPQHF. Combining the CDR3 with reference TRBV7-9 and TRBJ1-5 gives the whole variable domain DTGVSQNPRHKITKRGQNVTFRCDPISEHNRLYWYRQTLGQGPEFLTYFQNEAQLEKSRLLSDRFSAERPKGSFSTLEIQRTEQGDSAMYLCASSSSGGNQPQHFGDGTRLSIL.

This chain connects TRBV10-3 to TRBJ2-3; TCRdb selects TRBD2, and the lack of DNA leaves this call unchecked. The CDR3 covers 15 residues. Germline V gene sequence: CDR1 ENHRY, CDR2 SYGVKD. CDR3 loop: CAISELAGGTDTQYF.

The rearrangement uses TRBV10-2 and TRBJ1-6; TCRdb gives TRBD1 as the D gene, but with no DNA this cannot be confirmed. From germline, CDR1 is WSHSY and CDR2 SAAADI. This CDR3 is built from 18 residues. CDR3 region: CASSEDRGFESYNSPLHF.

This chain connects TRBV12-3 or TRBV12-4 to TRBJ2-2. This CDR3 spans 12 amino acids. The CDR3 here is CASSFMTGELFF.

The V call is TRBV10-3, the J call TRBJ1-4; with no DNA, the TCRdb D assignment of TRBD1 cannot be verified. Germline assignment: CDR1 ENHRY and CDR2 SYGVKD. The CDR3 covers 13 residues. This CDR3 is CATGGTGAGKLFF.

CDR3: CSVSSQNYNEQFF. The rearrangement links TRBV29-1 to TRBJ2-1; TCRdb indicates TRBD2, and absent DNA this call remains unverified. Germline CDR1 and CDR2: SQVTM and ANQGSEA. The CDR3 runs 13 residues.

The chain has TRBV5-1 and TRBJ2-3; TCRdb returns TRBD1, unconfirmable since there is no DNA. This CDR3 contains 16 residues. The germline V gene encodes CDR1 SGHRS and CDR2 YFSETQ. The CDR3: CASSLGGLSSTDMQYF.

The CDR3 reads CASSHTDNEQFF. The chain couples TRBV5-1 to TRBJ2-1. This CDR3 is 12 amino acids long. From germline, CDR1 is SGHRS and CDR2 YFSETQ.

The chain employs TRBV20-1 and TRBJ1-5. CDR1 and CDR2 from the germline V gene are DFQATT and SNEGSKA (reference sequence). The CDR3 runs to 14 residues. CDR3 loop: CSAGWQGSNQPQHF.

J is TRBJ2-5 and V is TRBV4-1; TCRdb's D gene call, TRBD1, goes unchecked for lack of DNA. Germline CDR1 is MGHRA and CDR2 is YSYEKL. This CDR3 comprises 16 residues. This CDR3 is CASSQPGQGAKETQYF.

The chain joins TRBV5-1 to TRBJ1-4; there is no DNA to check the TCRdb D call of TRBD1. The length of the CDR3 is 15 residues. CDR1 and CDR2 (germline): SGHRS, YFSETQ. CDR3 sequence reads: CASSRSGGDNEKLFF.

The rearrangement joins TRBV28 to TRBJ2-5. Germline values: CDR1 MDHEN, CDR2 SYDVKM. The CDR3 consists of 13 residues. This CDR3 reads CASSPTTWETQYF.

The rearrangement joins TRBV15 to TRBJ1-2. Germline V lookup: CDR1 LNHNV, CDR2 YYDKDF (reference sequence). CDR3 length equals 16 residues. CDR3 sequence: CATSSVVDLAGYGYTF.

The chain employs TRBV6-5 and TRBJ1-2; the D call of TRBD1 rests on TCRdb alone, since no DNA is present to check it. Germline values: CDR1 MNHEY, CDR2 SVGAGI. This CDR3 contains 13 residues. The chain's CDR3 is CASRPGANYGYTF.

The chain joins TRBV20-1 to TRBJ2-3. The CDR3 covers 15 residues. CDR1 and CDR2 from the germline V gene are DFQATT and SNEGSKA (reference sequence). CDR3 protein: CSARVANAGTDTQYF.

This chain joins TRBV5-1 and TRBJ1-2; TCRdb picks TRBD1, but there is no DNA to check that call. The CDR3 is 13 residues long. Per germline, CDR1 SGHRS and CDR2 YFSETQ. The CDR3 protein is CASSIQNRDGYTF.